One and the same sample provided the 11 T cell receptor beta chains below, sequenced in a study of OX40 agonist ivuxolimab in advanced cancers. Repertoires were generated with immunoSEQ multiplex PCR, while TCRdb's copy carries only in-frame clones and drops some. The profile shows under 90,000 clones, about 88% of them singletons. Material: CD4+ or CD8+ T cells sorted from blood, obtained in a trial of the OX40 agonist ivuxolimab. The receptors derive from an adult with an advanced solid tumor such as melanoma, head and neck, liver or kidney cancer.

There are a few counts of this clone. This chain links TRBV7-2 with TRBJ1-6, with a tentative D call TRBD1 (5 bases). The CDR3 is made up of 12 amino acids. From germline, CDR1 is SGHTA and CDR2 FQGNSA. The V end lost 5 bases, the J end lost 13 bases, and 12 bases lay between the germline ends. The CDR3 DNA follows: TGTGCCAGCAGCCCCTCGGGGCTGCCCCTCCACTTT. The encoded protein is CASSPSGLPLHF.

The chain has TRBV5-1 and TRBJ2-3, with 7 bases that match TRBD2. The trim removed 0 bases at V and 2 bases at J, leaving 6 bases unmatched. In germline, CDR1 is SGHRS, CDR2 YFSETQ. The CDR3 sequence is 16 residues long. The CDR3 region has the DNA TGCGCCAGCAGCTTGGCCGGGGGAGGGGCCACAGATACGCAGTATTTT. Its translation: CASSLAGGGATDTQYF.

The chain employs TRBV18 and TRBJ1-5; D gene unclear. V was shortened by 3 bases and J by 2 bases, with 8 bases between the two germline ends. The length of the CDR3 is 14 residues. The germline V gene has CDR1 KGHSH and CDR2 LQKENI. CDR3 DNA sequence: TGTGCCAGCTCACCTCAAAGACGCAATCAGCCCCAGCATTTT. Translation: CASSPQRRNQPQHF.

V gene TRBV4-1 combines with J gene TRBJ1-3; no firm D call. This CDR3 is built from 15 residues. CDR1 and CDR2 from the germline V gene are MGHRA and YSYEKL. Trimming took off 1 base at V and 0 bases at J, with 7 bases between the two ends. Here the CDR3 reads CASSQGGYSGNTIYF. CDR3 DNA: TGCGCCAGCAGCCAAGGAGGCTACTCTGGAAACACCATATATTTT.

The CDR3, as DNA: TGTGCCAGCAGTTACGGACGGGAAAACATTCAGTACTTC. It translates to CASSYGRENIQYF. J is TRBJ2-4 and V is TRBV2, with D hard to call. The ends were cut back, 5 bases at V and 5 bases at J, with 10 bases in the middle. CDR3 length equals 13 residues. Germline assignment: CDR1 SNHLY and CDR2 FYNNEI. Supplemented by reference TRBV2 and TRBJ2-4, the full variable domain reads EPEVTQTPSHQVTQMGQEVILRCVPISNHLYFYWYRQILGQKVEFLVSFYNNEISEKSEIFDDQFSVERPDGSNFTLKIRSTKLEDSAMYFCASSYGRENIQYFGAGTRLSVL.

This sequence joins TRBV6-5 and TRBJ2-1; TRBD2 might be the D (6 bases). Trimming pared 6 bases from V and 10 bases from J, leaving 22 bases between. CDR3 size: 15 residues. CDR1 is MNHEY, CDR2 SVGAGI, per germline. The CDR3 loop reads CASSSGTGKIGEQFF. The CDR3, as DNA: TGTGCCAGCAGCTCCGGGACTGGAAAAATAGGGGAGCAGTTCTTC.

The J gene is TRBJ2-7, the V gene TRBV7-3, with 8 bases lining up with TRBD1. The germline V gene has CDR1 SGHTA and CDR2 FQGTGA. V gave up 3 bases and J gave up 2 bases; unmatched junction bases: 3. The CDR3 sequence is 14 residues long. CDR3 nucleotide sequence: TGTGCCAGCAGCTTCAGGGGGCAAACCTACGAGCAGTACTTC. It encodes CASSFRGQTYEQYF. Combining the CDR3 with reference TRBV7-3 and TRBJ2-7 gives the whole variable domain GAGVSQTPSNKVTEKGKYVELRCDPISGHTALYWYRQSLGQGPEFLIYFQGTGAADDSGLPNDRFFAVRPEGSVSTLKIQRTERGDSAVYLCASSFRGQTYEQYFGPGTRLTVT.

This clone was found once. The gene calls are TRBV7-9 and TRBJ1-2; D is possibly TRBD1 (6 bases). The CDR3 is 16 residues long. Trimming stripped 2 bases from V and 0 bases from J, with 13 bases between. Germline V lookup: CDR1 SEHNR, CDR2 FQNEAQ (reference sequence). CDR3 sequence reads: CASSLLSTGTNYGYTF. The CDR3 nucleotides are TGTGCCAGCAGCTTATTGTCTACAGGGACTAACTATGGCTACACCTTC.

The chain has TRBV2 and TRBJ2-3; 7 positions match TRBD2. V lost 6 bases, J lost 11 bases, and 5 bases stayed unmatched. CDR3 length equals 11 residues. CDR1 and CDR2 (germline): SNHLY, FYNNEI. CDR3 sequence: CASRAGLLQYF. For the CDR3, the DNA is TGTGCCAGCAGAGCGGGACTCCTGCAGTATTTT. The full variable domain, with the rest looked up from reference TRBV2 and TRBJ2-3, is EPEVTQTPSHQVTQMGQEVILRCVPISNHLYFYWYRQILGQKVEFLVSFYNNEISEKSEIFDDQFSVERPDGSNFTLKIRSTKLEDSAMYFCASRAGLLQYFGPGTRLTVL.

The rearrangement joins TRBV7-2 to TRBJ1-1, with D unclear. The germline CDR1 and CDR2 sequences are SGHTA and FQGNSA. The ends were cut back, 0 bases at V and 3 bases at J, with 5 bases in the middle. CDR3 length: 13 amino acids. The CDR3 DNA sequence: TGTGCCAGCAGCTTAGCAGGTTACACTGAAGCTTTCTTT. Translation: CASSLAGYTEAFF.

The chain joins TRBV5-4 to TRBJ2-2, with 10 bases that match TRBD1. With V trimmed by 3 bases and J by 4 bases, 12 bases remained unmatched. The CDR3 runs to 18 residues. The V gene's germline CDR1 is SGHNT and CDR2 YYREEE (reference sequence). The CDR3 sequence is CASSSGGFGQGVTGELFF. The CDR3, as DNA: TGTGCCAGCAGCTCGGGCGGGTTCGGACAGGGGGTCACCGGGGAGCTGTTTTTT.